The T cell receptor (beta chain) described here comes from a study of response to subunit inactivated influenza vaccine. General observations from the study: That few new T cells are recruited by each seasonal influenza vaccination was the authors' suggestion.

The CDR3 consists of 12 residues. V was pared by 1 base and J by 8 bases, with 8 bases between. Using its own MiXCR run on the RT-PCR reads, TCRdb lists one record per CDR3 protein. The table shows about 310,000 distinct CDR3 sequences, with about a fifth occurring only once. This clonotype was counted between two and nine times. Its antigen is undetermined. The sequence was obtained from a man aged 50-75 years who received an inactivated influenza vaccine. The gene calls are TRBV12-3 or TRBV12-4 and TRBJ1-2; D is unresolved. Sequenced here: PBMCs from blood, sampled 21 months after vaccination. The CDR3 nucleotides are TGTGCCAGCAGTTTAGGGGAAATCGGCTACACCTTC. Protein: CASSLGEIGYTF.